Each of the 32 T cell receptor beta chains below was sequenced from the same sample in a study of blood T cell repertoires in COVID-19 (dated by TCRdb to 2020 to 2021). The method was the immunoSEQ multiplex PCR assay. TCRdb took this table from immuneACCESS and kept in-frame rearrangements with V and J called. Such tables lack part of the clones; where checked against another copy, unresolved V genes explain under half of the gap, and the rest is unexplained. The sample table records about 260,000 clones; approximately 82% of these occur just once. Of the sample, 1.5% to 2% falls within the top ten clones. What was sequenced was peripheral blood. These receptors were obtained from a woman older than 75 with acute or convalescent COVID-19.

This clone occurred a few times. The genes are TRBV6-1 and TRBJ2-7; possible D gene TRBD1, 5 bases. Germline lookup yields CDR1 MNHNS and CDR2 SASEGT. V dropped 3 bases and J dropped 0 bases, with 6 bases sitting between them. The CDR3 is 13 amino acids. CDR3 amino acids: CASSEGPSYEQYF. The CDR3 coding sequence is TGTGCCAGCAGTGAGGGGCCCTCCTACGAGCAGTACTTC.

This chain links TRBV7-3 with TRBJ2-3; possible D gene TRBD2, 6 bases. This CDR3 is built from 15 residues. Germline lookup yields CDR1 SGHTA and CDR2 FQGTGA. Trimming removed 2 bases at V and 6 bases at J, with 15 bases between. CDR3 loop: CASSLQGGARDTQYF. In nucleotides, the CDR3 is TGTGCCAGCAGCTTACAAGGAGGGGCCAGGGATACGCAGTATTTT.

The J gene is TRBJ2-5, the V gene TRBV30; TRBD2 is a possible D gene (6 bases). CDR3 length: 17 residues. The V gene lost 2 bases and the J gene lost 2 bases, with 21 bases spanning the gap. The germline V gene has CDR1 GTSNPN and CDR2 SVGIG (reference sequence). In DNA form, the CDR3 reads TGTGCCTGGAGTACAGAGCGTATAACTGGACTACAAGAGACCCAGTACTTC. Its translation: CAWSTERITGLQETQYF.

The chain uses TRBV11-2 and TRBJ1-3, with D hard to call. Germline V gene data show CDR1 as SGHAT and CDR2 as FQNNGV. The CDR3 covers 16 residues. Trimming cost V 1 base and J 3 bases, with 13 bases left between them. The CDR3 here is CASSLVASYLGNTIYF. CDR3 DNA: TGTGCCAGCAGCTTAGTAGCGTCGTACCTTGGAAACACCATATATTTT.

The V and J genes are TRBV6-5 and TRBJ2-1, with 9 bases that match TRBD2. CDR1 and CDR2 from the germline V gene are MNHEY and SVGAGI. CDR3 length equals 15 residues. With 0 bases clipped from V and 8 bases from J, the junction kept 5 bases outside the gene matches. The CDR3 loop reads CASSYSFGGRDEQFF. CDR3 DNA: TGTGCCAGCAGTTACTCATTTGGCGGGAGGGATGAGCAGTTCTTC.

The gene calls are TRBV6-1 and TRBJ2-1, with TRBD2 matching 9 bases. V shed 0 bases and J 10 bases; nucleotides not matched to a gene: 13. CDR1 and CDR2 (germline): MNHNS, SASEGT. The CDR3 is 17 residues long. The CDR3 loop is CASSEAVGLAGVGEQFF. The CDR3 nucleotides read TGTGCCAGCAGTGAAGCGGTGGGTTTAGCGGGGGTTGGGGAGCAGTTCTTC.

The genes are TRBV2 and TRBJ1-5; D is ambiguous. The CDR3 spans 15 residues. V lost 6 bases and J lost 2, with 14 bases in between. CDR1 and CDR2 from the germline V gene are SNHLY and FYNNEI. The CDR3 spells CASSGGPERNQPQHF. CDR3 nucleotide sequence: TGTGCCAGCAGCGGAGGACCCGAGCGCAATCAGCCCCAGCATTTT.

This chain joins TRBV5-6 and TRBJ2-7; 8 nucleotides line up with TRBD2. This CDR3 contains 17 residues. Germline trimming cut 0 bases from V and 4 bases from J; bases unmatched to any gene: 12. Germline V gene data show CDR1 as SGHDT and CDR2 as YYEEEE. CDR3 in DNA: TGTGCCAGCAGCTTGGTCCGCGGGGGGACTAGAAGGTACGAGCAGTACTTC. Translation gives CASSLVRGGTRRYEQYF.

The chain couples TRBV5-5 to TRBJ2-7; 8 bases line up with TRBD1. Germline values: CDR1 SGHKS, CDR2 YYEKEE (reference sequence). The trim removed 1 base at V and 6 bases at J, leaving 6 bases unmatched. This CDR3 is 14 amino acids long. The CDR3 sequence is CASSLFTGGGEQYF. The CDR3 DNA follows: TGTGCCAGCAGCTTGTTTACAGGGGGAGGCGAGCAGTACTTC.

V and J are TRBV4-1 and TRBJ2-1; tentatively, D is TRBD2 (6 bases). Germline CDR1 and CDR2: MGHRA and YSYEKL. This CDR3 spans 13 amino acids. V lost 4 bases and J lost 7, with 11 bases in between. CDR3 DNA sequence: TGCGCCAGCAGCCCGGCGGCGGGAAATGAGCAGTTCTTC. Its protein product is CASSPAAGNEQFF.

V usage is TRBV5-1 and J usage is TRBJ2-3, with D tentatively TRBD2 (5 bases). From germline, CDR1 is SGHRS and CDR2 YFSETQ. The CDR3 is 14 amino acids. Deletions cut 4 bases from V and 8 bases from J, with 17 bases between. The CDR3 spells CASSPSDWAGTQYF. The CDR3 DNA reads TGCGCCAGCAGCCCCTCGGACTGGGCGGGTACGCAGTATTTT.

The rearrangement joins TRBV3-1 (or the pseudogene TRBV3-2) to TRBJ2-1; the D gene is possibly TRBD2 (5 bases). V was clipped by 5 bases and J by 3 bases, with 17 bases between them. Germline values: CDR1 LGHDT, CDR2 YNNKEL (reference sequence). The CDR3 loop spans 16 amino acids. The CDR3 loop is CASSSRWASHYNEQFF. CDR3 in DNA: TGTGCCAGCAGCTCCCGATGGGCTAGCCACTACAATGAGCAGTTCTTC.

V and J are TRBV4-3 and TRBJ2-2; the match to TRBD2 covers 9 bases. V lost 0 bases, J lost 6 bases, and 5 bases stayed unmatched. Germline V CDR1 and CDR2: LGHNA, YSLEER. The CDR3 covers 16 residues. The CDR3 nucleotides read TGCGCCAGCAGCCAAGATAGTAGCGGGGGATCCGGGGAGCTGTTTTTT. Translated, it gives CASSQDSSGGSGELFF.

This clone was observed a few times. The gene calls are TRBV9 and TRBJ2-2; D gene unclear. Germline V gene sequence: CDR1 SGDLS, CDR2 YYNGEE. V lost 4 bases and J lost 6, with 16 bases in between. This CDR3 has 15 amino acids. CDR3 sequence: CASSPRLSEAGELFF. The DNA of the CDR3 is TGTGCCAGCAGCCCGAGACTGAGCGAGGCCGGGGAGCTGTTTTTT.

The V gene is TRBV6-6, the J gene TRBJ2-7, with 11 bases that match TRBD2. Germline values: CDR1 MNHNY, CDR2 SVGAGI (reference sequence). The length of the CDR3 is 15 residues. V shed 2 bases, J shed 6 bases, and the junction held 6 bases outside the gene matches. The CDR3 sequence is CASSYVSGGASEQYF. CDR3 bases: TGTGCCAGCAGTTACGTTAGCGGGGGGGCCTCCGAGCAGTACTTC.

This clone was observed a single time. The V call is TRBV2, the J call TRBJ2-7; D unclear. Trimming left V 3 bases short and J 2 bases short, with 5 bases between. This CDR3 spans 12 amino acids. Germline values: CDR1 SNHLY, CDR2 FYNNEI. This CDR3 is CASSDKPYEQYF. CDR3 nucleotide sequence: TGTGCCAGCAGTGATAAGCCCTACGAGCAGTACTTC.

A single count supports this clone. The chain uses TRBV19 and TRBJ1-4; perhaps TRBD1 as D (6 bases). The V end was cut by 6 bases, the J end by 7 bases, with 18 bases between. This CDR3 comprises 15 residues. CDR1 and CDR2 from the germline V gene are LNHDA and SQIVND (reference sequence). The CDR3 spells CASSNEGTGSEKLFF. For the CDR3, the DNA is TGTGCCAGTAGCAACGAGGGTACAGGGAGTGAAAAACTGTTTTTT.

This clone was detected only once. The chain recombines TRBV7-2 with TRBJ2-1; weak D call: TRBD2 (5 bases). Trimming cost V 4 bases and J 2 bases, with 15 bases left between them. The CDR3 is made up of 16 amino acids. The germline gives CDR1 SGHTA, CDR2 FQGNSA. The CDR3 DNA reads TGTGCCAGCAGCTCCGCGTTCGGGAACGCCTACAATGAGCAGTTCTTC. It translates to CASSSAFGNAYNEQFF.

The chain combines TRBV4-3 with TRBJ2-6, with D maybe TRBD2 (6 bases). The CDR3 sequence is 18 residues long. Germline lookup yields CDR1 LGHNA and CDR2 YSLEER. Deletions cut 4 bases from V and 0 bases from J, with 16 bases between. The CDR3 spells CASSPRELAYSGANVLTF. The CDR3 coding sequence is TGCGCCAGCAGCCCTAGGGAACTAGCCTACTCTGGGGCCAACGTCCTGACTTTC.

The chain uses TRBV7-9 and TRBJ2-5; TRBD2 aligns across 10 bases. CDR3 size: 15 residues. V gave up 5 bases and J gave up 5 bases; unmatched junction bases: 8. Germline values: CDR1 SEHNR, CDR2 FQNEAQ (reference sequence). The CDR3 loop is CASSRSGGALETQYF. The CDR3 nucleotides are TGTGCCAGCAGCAGGAGCGGGGGGGCCCTGGAGACCCAGTACTTC.

The chain couples TRBV9 to TRBJ2-7; D call uncertain. V shed 0 bases and J shed 4 bases, with 17 bases lying between them. In germline, CDR1 is SGDLS, CDR2 YYNGEE. The CDR3 runs to 16 residues. In DNA form, the CDR3 reads TGTGCCAGCAGCGTAGCTTCCCCTAAACTTGATTACGAGCAGTACTTC. Amino acid sequence: CASSVASPKLDYEQYF.

The J gene is TRBJ1-1, the V gene TRBV6-2 or TRBV6-3; 10 bases are a match to TRBD1. CDR3 length: 16 amino acids. CDR1 is MNHEY, CDR2 SVGEGT, per germline. Germline trimming cut 5 bases from V and 1 base from J; bases unmatched to any gene: 7. DNA of the CDR3: TGTGCCAGCAGTGCCAGACAGGGGGCCGGGAACACTGAAGCTTTCTTT. Translated: CASSARQGAGNTEAFF.

V and J are TRBV6-2 or TRBV6-3 and TRBJ1-2, with D possibly being TRBD1 (5 bases). This CDR3 spans 13 amino acids. Germline V gene data show CDR1 as MNHEY and CDR2 as SVGEGT. V lost 4 bases, J lost 2 bases, and 8 bases lay in between. The CDR3, as DNA: TGTGCCAGCAGTTTAGACAGAAACTATGGCTACACCTTC. Its protein is CASSLDRNYGYTF.

The chain combines TRBV9 with TRBJ2-2; 12 bases map to TRBD2. This CDR3 comprises 18 residues. The V and J ends lost 0 bases and 5 bases, in that order; junction bases with no gene match: 8. Germline CDR1 reads SGDLS; CDR2 reads YYNGEE. CDR3 coding DNA: TGTGCCAGCAGCGTAGCTGCTAGCGGGGGGGCCATGACCGGGGAGCTGTTTTTT. Amino acids: CASSVAASGGAMTGELFF.

This rearrangement joins TRBV4-3 to TRBJ1-4; D remains unclear. V shed 1 base and J shed 5 bases, with 11 bases lying between them. The CDR3 length is 15 residues. Per the germline V gene, CDR1 is LGHNA and CDR2 is YSLEER. DNA for the CDR3: TGCGCCAGCAGCCAAGCCCACGCCGCGAATGAAAAACTGTTTTTT. This translates into CASSQAHAANEKLFF.

V gene TRBV4-1 combines with J gene TRBJ1-5, with 8 bases fitting TRBD1. With 0 bases clipped from V and 0 bases from J, the junction kept 7 bases outside the gene matches. The germline CDR1 and CDR2 sequences are MGHRA and YSYEKL. CDR3 size: 18 residues. CDR3 protein: CASSQELSGTGSNQPQHF. CDR3 in DNA: TGCGCCAGCAGCCAAGAGTTATCCGGGACAGGTAGCAATCAGCCCCAGCATTTT.

V gene TRBV7-9 combines with J gene TRBJ1-6; TRBD1 matches at 9 bases. The CDR3 totals 14 residues. Looked up from germline, CDR1 is SEHNR and CDR2 is FQNEAQ (reference sequence). Trimming cost V 3 bases and J 14 bases; bases outside gene matches: 8. The CDR3 protein is CASSLGQGQSTLHF. For the CDR3, the DNA is TGTGCCAGCAGCTTGGGACAGGGCCAAAGCACCCTCCACTTT.

The CDR3 bases are TGTGCCAGCAGTTACTCGAGAACAGGGTGGACAGATACGCAGTATTTT. It codes for CASSYSRTGWTDTQYF. This chain links TRBV6-5 with TRBJ2-3; a possible D gene is TRBD1 (6 bases). Trimming removed 0 bases at V and 3 bases at J, with 13 bases between. Germline assignment: CDR1 MNHEY and CDR2 SVGAGI. The CDR3 covers 16 residues.

The V call is TRBV19, the J call TRBJ1-1; D is ambiguous. This CDR3 spans 14 amino acids. Germline CDR1 is LNHDA and CDR2 is SQIVND (reference sequence). V lost 2 bases, J lost 0 bases, and 7 bases lay in between. CDR3 sequence reads: CASSIRFMNTEAFF. In DNA, the CDR3 is TGTGCCAGTAGTATACGGTTCATGAACACTGAAGCTTTCTTT.

J is TRBJ2-1 and V is TRBV6-5, with 12 bases lining up with TRBD1. The CDR3 covers 15 residues. From germline, CDR1 is MNHEY and CDR2 SVGAGI. The J segment lost 7 bases and the V segment lost 6 bases, leaving 7 bases of the junction unmatched. CDR3 in amino acids: CASRGGDRGRNEQFF. In DNA, the CDR3 is TGTGCCAGCAGAGGGGGGGACAGGGGGCGTAATGAGCAGTTCTTC.

This chain links TRBV7-2 with TRBJ1-1, with 7 positions matching TRBD1. Per germline, CDR1 SGHTA and CDR2 FQGNSA. This CDR3 has 16 residues. With V trimmed by 5 bases and J by 1 base, 10 bases remained unmatched. CDR3 nucleotides: TGTGCCAGCAGCGTAGGGGGGACAGCTCGGAACACTGAAGCTTTCTTT. Translated, it gives CASSVGGTARNTEAFF. The full variable domain, with the rest looked up from reference TRBV7-2 and TRBJ1-1, is GAGVSQSPSNKVTEKGKDVELRCDPISGHTALYWYRQSLGQGLEFLIYFQGNSAPDKSGLPSDRFSAERTGGSVSTLTIQRTQQEDSAVYLCASSVGGTARNTEAFFGQGTRLTVV.

The chain uses TRBV19 and TRBJ2-3; TRBD2 matches at 9 bases. This CDR3 has 14 residues. CDR1 is LNHDA and CDR2 is SQIVND in the germline V gene (reference sequence). The ends lost 9 bases at V and 2 bases at J; junction bases unmatched: 6. As DNA, the CDR3 is TGTGCCAGCCTGGCGGGGGGGTTCACAGATACGCAGTATTTT. Protein sequence: CASLAGGFTDTQYF.